This TCR beta chain stems from a study of blood T cell repertoires in COVID-19. Study-wide background: There were acute and convalescent COVID-19 samples, and they came from the United States, Italy and Spain. In each case, the material was cDNA or gDNA derived from T cells, B-cell-depleted T cells, or PBMCs.

How the authors handled the data: Amplified reference gene primers provided the basis for estimating nucleated cell counts. Here immunoSEQ multiplex PCR was the method, and the copy in TCRdb shows in-frame clones only, minus some. The D gene and trimming were derived from the DNA, and the V and J assignments and clone size from that table. This sample has some 74,000 clones, with around 88% found just once. Germline CDR1 SGHNT, CDR2 YYREEE (reference sequence). V trimming: 2 bases; J trimming: 6 bases; junction bases outside the gene matches: 1. The CDR3 has 13 residues. This chain links TRBV5-4 with TRBJ1-4; 7 bases fit TRBD1. Sequenced material: peripheral blood. The clonotype originates from a woman older than 75 with acute or convalescent COVID-19. Here the CDR3 DNA reads TGTGCCAGCAGCTTTGACAGGGATGAAAAACTGTTTTTT. It specifies CASSFDRDEKLFF.